This section outlines one T cell receptor (beta chain) sequence together with its context. Time point denoted: pretreatment peripheral blood. Locally advanced or metastatic urothelial carcinoma was diagnosed in the patients. The germline gives CDR1 LNHDA, CDR2 SQIVND (reference sequence). Trimming removed 7 bases at V and 4 bases at J, with 13 bases between. CDR3 length: 13 residues. These data come from a study of PD-L1 blockade in urothelial cancer. Study-level background: The analyses of blood took place 3 weeks (second dose) and 6 weeks after treatment start.

TCRdb keeps only in-frame clones here, not all; method: immunoSEQ multiplex PCR. The data hold some 65,000 clones, with around 86% observed a single time. The chain combines TRBV19 with TRBJ1-2; D is unclear. The sample here was PBMCs, taken around atezolizumab (anti-PD-L1) treatment. This TCR came from a man aged 65 to 85 with urothelial cancer. Here the CDR3 reads CASNEGFGYGYTF. The DNA for the CDR3 is TGTGCCAGTAATGAGGGATTCGGCTATGGCTACACCTTC.